This T cell receptor beta chain derives from a study of shared clonotypes between healthy human individuals. Naive CD8 cells were CD45RO-negative, positively selected for CCR7, excluding terminally differentiated effector memory CD45RA+ cells. To note about this clone: Its antigen is still unknown.

Trimming took 5 bases from V and 4 from J; bases not matched to a gene: 5. CDR3 size: 15 residues. Germline CDR1 reads MNHEY; CDR2 reads SMNVEV (reference sequence). Assay: immunoSEQ multiplex PCR; the TCRdb copy retains only in-frame clones and omits some. The sample has hundreds of thousands of clones; roughly 98% are singletons. General study points: Memory subsets generally showed smaller estimated richness than naive subsets did. Though the depth was large, rarefaction showed that sorted-subset sequencing was incomplete. Clonotypes shared by all four sorted-subset donors had higher generation probabilities than non-shared clonotypes. How much donors shared clonotypes was expected to be affected by sequencing depth.

This receptor was obtained from a man under 40 in good health. The sequenced sample was naive CD8+ T cells sorted from blood. The chain employs TRBV27 and TRBJ2-7, with 13 bases lining up with TRBD2. CDR3 bases: TGTGCCAGCAGTACTCCGGGACTAGCGGGATACGAGCAGTACTTC. Encoded protein: CASSTPGLAGYEQYF.